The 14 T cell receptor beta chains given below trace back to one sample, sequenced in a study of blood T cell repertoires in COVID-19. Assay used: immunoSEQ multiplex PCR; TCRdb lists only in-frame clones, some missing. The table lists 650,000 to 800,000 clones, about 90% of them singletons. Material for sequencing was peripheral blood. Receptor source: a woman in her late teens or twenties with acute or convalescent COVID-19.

This chain's CDR3 is CASTFLPGTEAFF. The CDR3 DNA reads TGTGCCAGCACGTTTCTCCCGGGCACTGAAGCTTTCTTT. This chain uses TRBV12-3 or TRBV12-4 with TRBJ1-1, with D hard to call. The V gene lost 7 bases and the J gene lost 4 bases, with 13 bases spanning the gap. This CDR3 is built from 13 residues.

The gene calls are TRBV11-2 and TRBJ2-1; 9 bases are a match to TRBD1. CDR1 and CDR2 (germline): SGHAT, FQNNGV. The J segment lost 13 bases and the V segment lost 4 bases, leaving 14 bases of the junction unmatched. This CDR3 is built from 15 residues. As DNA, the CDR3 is TGTGCCAGCAGCTACCCGCCTCGGGACAGGGTTCGACAGTTCTTC. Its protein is CASSYPPRDRVRQFF.

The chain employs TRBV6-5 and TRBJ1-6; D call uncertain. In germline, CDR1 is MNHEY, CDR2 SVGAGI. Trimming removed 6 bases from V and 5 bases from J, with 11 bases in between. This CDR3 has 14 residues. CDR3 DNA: TGTGCCAGCAGGCCCGGGAGGAATAATTCACCCCTCCACTTT. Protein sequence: CASRPGRNNSPLHF.

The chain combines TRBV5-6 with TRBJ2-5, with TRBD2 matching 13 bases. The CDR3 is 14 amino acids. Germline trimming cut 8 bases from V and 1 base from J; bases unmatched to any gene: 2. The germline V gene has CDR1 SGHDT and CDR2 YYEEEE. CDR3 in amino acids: CASRLAGGQETQYF. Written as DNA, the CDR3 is TGTGCCAGTCGACTAGCGGGGGGCCAAGAGACCCAGTACTTC.

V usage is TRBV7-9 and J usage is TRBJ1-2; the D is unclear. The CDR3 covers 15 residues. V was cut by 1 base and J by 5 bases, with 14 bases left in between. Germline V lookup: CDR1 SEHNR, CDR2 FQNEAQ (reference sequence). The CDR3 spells CASSLGPRRMYGYTF. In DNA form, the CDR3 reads TGTGCCAGCAGCTTAGGACCTAGGAGGATGTATGGCTACACCTTC.

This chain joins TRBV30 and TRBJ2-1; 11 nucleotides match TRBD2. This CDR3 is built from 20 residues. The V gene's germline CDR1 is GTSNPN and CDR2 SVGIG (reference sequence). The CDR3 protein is CATGDWALAGGINSYNEQFF. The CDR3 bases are TGTGCTACTGGAGATTGGGCCCTAGCGGGGGGCATAAACTCCTACAATGAGCAGTTCTTC.

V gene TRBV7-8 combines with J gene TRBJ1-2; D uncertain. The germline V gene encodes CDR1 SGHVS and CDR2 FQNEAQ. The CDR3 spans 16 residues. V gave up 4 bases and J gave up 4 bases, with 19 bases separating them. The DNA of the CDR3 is TGTGCCAGCAGCTCCCCCGGGCGGGATTTAGGCTATGGCTACACCTTC. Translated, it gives CASSSPGRDLGYGYTF.

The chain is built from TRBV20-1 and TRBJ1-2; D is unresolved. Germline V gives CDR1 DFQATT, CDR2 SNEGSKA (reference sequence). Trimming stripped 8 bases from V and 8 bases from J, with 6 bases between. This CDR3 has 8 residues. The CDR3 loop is CSPEGYTF. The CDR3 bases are TGCAGTCCCGAGGGCTACACCTTC.

CDR3 residues: CASSPLRGGETQYF. CDR3 nucleotides: TGTGCCAGCTCACCACTTCGGGGTGGCGAGACCCAGTACTTC. J is TRBJ2-5 and V is TRBV18; perhaps TRBD2 as D (5 bases). Germline V lookup: CDR1 KGHSH, CDR2 LQKENI. Trimming took 1 base from V and 5 from J, leaving 11 bases between them. CDR3 length equals 14 residues.

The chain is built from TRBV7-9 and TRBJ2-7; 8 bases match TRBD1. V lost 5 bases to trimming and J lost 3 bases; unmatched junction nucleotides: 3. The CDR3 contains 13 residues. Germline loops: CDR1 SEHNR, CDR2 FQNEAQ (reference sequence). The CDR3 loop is CASSPGTGYEQYF. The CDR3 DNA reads TGTGCCAGCAGCCCAGGGACAGGCTACGAGCAGTACTTC.

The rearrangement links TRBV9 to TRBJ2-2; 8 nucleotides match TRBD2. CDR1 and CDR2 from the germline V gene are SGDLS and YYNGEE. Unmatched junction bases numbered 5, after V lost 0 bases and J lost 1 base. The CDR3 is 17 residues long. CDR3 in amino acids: CASSVAVAGMNTGELFF. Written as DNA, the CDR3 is TGTGCCAGCAGCGTAGCTGTAGCGGGGATGAACACCGGGGAGCTGTTTTTT. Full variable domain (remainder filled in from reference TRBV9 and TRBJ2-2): DSGVTQTPKHLITATGQRVTLRCSPRSGDLSVYWYQQSLDQGLQFLIQYYNGEERAKGNILERFSAQQFPDLHSELNLSSLELGDSALYFCASSVAVAGMNTGELFFGEGSRLTVL.

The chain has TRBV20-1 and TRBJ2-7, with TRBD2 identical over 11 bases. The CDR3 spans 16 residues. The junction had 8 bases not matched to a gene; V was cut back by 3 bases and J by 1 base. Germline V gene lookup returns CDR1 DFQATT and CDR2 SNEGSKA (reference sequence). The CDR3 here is CSASSLAGGQSYEQYF. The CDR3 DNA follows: TGCAGTGCTAGTTCTCTAGCGGGGGGCCAATCCTACGAGCAGTACTTC.

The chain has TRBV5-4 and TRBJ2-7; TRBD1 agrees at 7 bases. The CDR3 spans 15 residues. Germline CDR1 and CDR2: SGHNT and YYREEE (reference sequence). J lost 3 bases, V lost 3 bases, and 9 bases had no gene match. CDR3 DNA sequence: TGTGCCAGCAGCTCCCCCCAGACAGGGCACTACGAGCAGTACTTC. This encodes CASSSPQTGHYEQYF.

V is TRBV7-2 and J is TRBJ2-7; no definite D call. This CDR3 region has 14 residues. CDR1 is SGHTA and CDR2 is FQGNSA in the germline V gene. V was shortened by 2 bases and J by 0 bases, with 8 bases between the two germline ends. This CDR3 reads CASSLPQVSYEQYF. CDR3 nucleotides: TGTGCCAGCAGCTTACCCCAGGTCTCCTACGAGCAGTACTTC.